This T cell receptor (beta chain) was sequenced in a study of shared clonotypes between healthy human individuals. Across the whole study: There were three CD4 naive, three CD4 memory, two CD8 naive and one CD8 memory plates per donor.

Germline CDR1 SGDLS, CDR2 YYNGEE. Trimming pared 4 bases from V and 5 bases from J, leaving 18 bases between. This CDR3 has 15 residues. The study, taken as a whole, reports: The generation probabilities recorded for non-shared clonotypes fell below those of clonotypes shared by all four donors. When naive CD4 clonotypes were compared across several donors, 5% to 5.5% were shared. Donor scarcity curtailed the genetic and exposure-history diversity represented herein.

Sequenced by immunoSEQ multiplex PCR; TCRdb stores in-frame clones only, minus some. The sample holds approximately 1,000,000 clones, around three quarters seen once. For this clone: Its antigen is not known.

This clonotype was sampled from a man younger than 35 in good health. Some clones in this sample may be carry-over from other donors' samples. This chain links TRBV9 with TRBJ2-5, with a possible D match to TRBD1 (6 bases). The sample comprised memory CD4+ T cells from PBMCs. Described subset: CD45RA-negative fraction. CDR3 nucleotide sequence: TGTGCCAGCAGCCCCAACGGCCAGGGGTTTGAGACCCAGTACTTC. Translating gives CASSPNGQGFETQYF.